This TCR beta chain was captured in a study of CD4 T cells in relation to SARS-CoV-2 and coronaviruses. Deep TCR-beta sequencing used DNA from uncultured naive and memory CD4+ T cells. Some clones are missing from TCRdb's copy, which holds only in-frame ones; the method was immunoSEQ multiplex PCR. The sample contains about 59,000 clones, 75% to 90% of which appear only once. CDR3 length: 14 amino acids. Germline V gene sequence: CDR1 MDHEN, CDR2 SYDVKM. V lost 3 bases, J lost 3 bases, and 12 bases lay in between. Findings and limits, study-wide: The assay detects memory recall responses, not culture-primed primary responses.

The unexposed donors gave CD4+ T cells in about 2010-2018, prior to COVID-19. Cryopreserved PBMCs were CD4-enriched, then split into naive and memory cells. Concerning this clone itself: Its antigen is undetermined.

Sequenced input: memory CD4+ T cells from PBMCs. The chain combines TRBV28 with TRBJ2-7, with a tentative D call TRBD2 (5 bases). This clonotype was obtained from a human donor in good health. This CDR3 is CASSFQFGVYEQYF. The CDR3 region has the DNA TGTGCCAGCAGTTTCCAATTCGGGGTCTACGAGCAGTACTTC.